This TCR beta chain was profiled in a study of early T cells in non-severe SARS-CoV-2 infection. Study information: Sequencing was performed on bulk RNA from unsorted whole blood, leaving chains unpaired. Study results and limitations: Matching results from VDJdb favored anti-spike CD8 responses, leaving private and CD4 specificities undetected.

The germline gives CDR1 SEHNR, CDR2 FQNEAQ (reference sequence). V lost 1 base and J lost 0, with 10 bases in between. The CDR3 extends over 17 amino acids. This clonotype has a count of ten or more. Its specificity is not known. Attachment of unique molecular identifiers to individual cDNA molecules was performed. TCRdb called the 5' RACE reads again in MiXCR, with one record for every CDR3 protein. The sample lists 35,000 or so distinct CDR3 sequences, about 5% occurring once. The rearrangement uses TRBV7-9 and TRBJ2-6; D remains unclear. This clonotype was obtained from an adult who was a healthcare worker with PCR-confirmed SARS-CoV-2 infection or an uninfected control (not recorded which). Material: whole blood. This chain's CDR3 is CASSLGSSYSGANVLTF. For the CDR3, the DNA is TGTGCCAGCAGCTTAGGGAGCTCCTACTCTGGGGCCAACGTCCTGACTTTC.